The entry that follows covers one T cell receptor (beta chain) sequence. Its target is not known. The method was immunoSEQ multiplex PCR; TCRdb's version includes in-frame clones alone and lacks a portion of them. The table lists some 25,000 clones, about 91% of them singletons. The sample is drawn from a study of PD-1 blockade in classical Hodgkin lymphoma. Study-wide points: Newly diagnosed patients had baseline TCR diversity that was reportedly lower than that of healthy donors.

Each patient's relapse followed autologous stem cell transplantation, and brentuximab vedotin exposure varied. Thawed PBMCs supplied CD8+ T cells via magnetic negative selection. The sequence derives from a human donor with classical Hodgkin lymphoma. The sequenced sample was CD8+ T cells from blood, obtained at baseline.

The CDR3 sequence is CASSEWGDEQYF. For the CDR3, the DNA is TGTGCCAGCAGTGAATGGGGGGACGAGCAGTACTTC. The chain is built from TRBV6-1 and TRBJ2-7, with a weak D call TRBD2 (6 bases). V was cut by 2 bases and J by 5 bases, with 7 bases left in between. CDR3 length equals 12 residues. Germline V gives CDR1 MNHNS, CDR2 SASEGT.